The rows below give T cell receptor beta chains drawn from one sample of a study of T cell responses to AZD1222 COVID-19 vaccine. Only in-frame clones appear in the TCRdb table, and some are missing; sequencing was by immunoSEQ multiplex PCR. Here the sample spans 200,000 or so clones, 93% being singletons. The sequencing used peripheral blood, collected 28 days after the second AZD1222 dose. The receptors derive from an adult who received the AZD1222 COVID-19 vaccine. CDR3s include the opening cysteine and the closing phenylalanine or tryptophan.

CDR3: CASSSGLANTGELFF; J: TRBJ2-2; V: TRBV5-1
CDR3: CASSSGQMNTEAFF; J: TRBJ1-1; V: TRBV13
CDR3: CASSRSLNQPQHF; J: TRBJ1-5; V: TRBV7-9
CDR3: CASSLQGGEQYF; J: TRBJ2-7; V: TRBV7-3
CDR3: CASSLNSPTANTEAFF; J: TRBJ1-1; V: TRBV6-6
CDR3: CASRRDRQETQYF; J: TRBJ2-5; V: TRBV10-2
CDR3: CASSLTNEKLFF; J: TRBJ1-4; V: TRBV11-2
CDR3: CASSSIRGYNEQFF; J: TRBJ2-1; V: TRBV11-2
CDR3: CASSVAGDYGYTF; J: TRBJ1-2; V: TRBV9
CDR3: CASSLTSGSSTEAFF; J: TRBJ1-1; V: TRBV7-3
CDR3: CASSRERNGGELFF; J: TRBJ2-2; V: TRBV11-3